The 23 T cell receptor beta chains reported below all come from one sample, sequenced in a study of early T cells in non-severe SARS-CoV-2 infection. TCRdb called the 5' RACE reads again in MiXCR, with one record for every CDR3 protein. The data contain some 64,000 distinct CDR3 sequences, 7% to 9.5% of them singletons. Material: whole blood, obtained at baseline. The source of these receptors is an adult who was a healthcare worker with PCR-confirmed SARS-CoV-2 infection or an uninfected control (not recorded which).

The gene calls are TRBV12-3 or TRBV12-4 and TRBJ2-5; 10 nucleotides agree with TRBD2. The length of the CDR3 is 16 residues. After removal of 3 bases from V and 4 bases from J, the junction contained 8 bases not matched to a gene. DNA of the CDR3: TGTGCCAGCAGTTTGAGGCTAGCGGGAGACTCAGAGACCCAGTACTTC. Protein product: CASSLRLAGDSETQYF.

CDR3: CSARQGGYEQYF. For the CDR3, the DNA is TGCAGTGCGAGACAGGGGGGCTACGAGCAGTACTTC. The chain employs TRBV20-1 and TRBJ2-7; TRBD1 matches at 9 bases. CDR3 length equals 12 residues. V was clipped by 6 bases and J by 3 bases; unmatched bases: 3. Germline CDR1 is DFQATT and CDR2 is SNEGSKA (reference sequence).

The chain uses TRBV7-9 and TRBJ2-7; D ambiguous. Germline values: CDR1 SEHNR, CDR2 FQNEAQ (reference sequence). The CDR3 length is 15 residues. Trimming took off 5 bases at V and 0 bases at J, with 14 bases between the two ends. This chain's CDR3 is CASSRLAAASYEQYF. CDR3 bases: TGTGCCAGCAGCAGGCTTGCAGCCGCCTCCTACGAGCAGTACTTC.

CDR3 loop: CASSFTGGSTDTQYF. The CDR3 DNA sequence: TGTGCCAGCAGTTTTACAGGGGGCAGCACAGATACGCAGTATTTT. The V and J genes are TRBV2 and TRBJ2-3; 9 bases agree with TRBD1. J lost 0 bases, V lost 5 bases, and 3 bases had no gene match. Looked up from germline, CDR1 is SNHLY and CDR2 is FYNNEI. The CDR3 has 15 amino acids.

This clonotype was picked up a small number of times. The CDR3 coding sequence is TGTGCCAGCAGGCCCCGAGAGGACAATGAGCAGTTCTTC. This encodes CASRPREDNEQFF. The chain combines TRBV2 with TRBJ2-1; D not resolved. CDR3 length: 13 amino acids. The germline V gene encodes CDR1 SNHLY and CDR2 FYNNEI. V lost 6 bases and J 5 bases, leaving 11 bases between the germline ends.

As to this clonotype: One junction end disagrees with the germline gene, perhaps due to a read error. The J gene is TRBJ2-3, the V gene TRBV7-7; 14 nucleotides align to TRBD2. CDR1 and CDR2 (germline): SSHAT, FNYEAQ (reference sequence). The CDR3 has 15 residues. DNA of the CDR3: TGTGCTAGCAGCCGACTAGCGGGAGGGGAAGATACGCAGTATTTT. The encoded protein is CASSRLAGGEDTQYF. Based on the CDR3 plus reference TRBV7-7 and TRBJ2-3, the full variable domain is GAGVSQSPRYKVTKRGQDVTLRCDPISSHATLYWYQQALGQGPEFLTYFNYEAQPDKSGLPSDRFSAERPEGSISTLTIQRTEQRDSAMYRCASSRLAGGEDTQYFGPGTRLTVL.

As for this clonotype: A much more abundant neighbour one base away suggests this may be a read error. The rearrangement links TRBV27 to TRBJ2-5; 7 nucleotides align to TRBD2. Germline assignment: CDR1 MNHEY and CDR2 SMNVEV (reference sequence). V lost 5 bases, J lost 2 bases, and 5 bases stayed unmatched. The CDR3 loop spans 14 amino acids. The DNA of the CDR3 is TGTGCCAGCAGTACCCGGACTAGGCAAGAGACCCAGTACTTC. Amino acids: CASSTRTRQETQYF.

The chain links TRBV5-4 to TRBJ1-5; no definite D call. Deletions cut 2 bases from V and 0 bases from J, with 3 bases between. This CDR3 spans 13 amino acids. Per the germline V gene, CDR1 is SGHNT and CDR2 is YYREEE (reference sequence). In DNA, the CDR3 is TGTGCCAGCAGCTTTGGTAGCAATCAGCCCCAGCATTTT. Protein sequence: CASSFGSNQPQHF.

The chain links TRBV6-6 to TRBJ1-5; a weak D match, TRBD1 (6 bases). The CDR3 extends over 15 amino acids. CDR1 and CDR2 (germline): MNHNY, SVGAGI (reference sequence). The V end lost 7 bases, the J end lost 0 bases, and 13 bases lay between the germline ends. CDR3 sequence (DNA): TGTGCCAGCACCCTAGGACAGCTTAGCAATCAGCCCCAGCATTTT. Encoded protein: CASTLGQLSNQPQHF.

The chain has TRBV6-2 or TRBV6-3 and TRBJ2-7; D unclear. V shed 8 bases and J shed 0 bases, with 8 bases lying between them. The CDR3 runs 12 residues. Germline loops: CDR1 MNHEY, CDR2 SVGEGT. The CDR3 region is CASSRFSYEQYF. As DNA, the CDR3 is TGTGCCAGCTCTCGGTTCTCCTACGAGCAGTACTTC.

The chain has TRBV12-3 or TRBV12-4 and TRBJ2-2; no definite D call. This CDR3 is built from 11 residues. The V end lost 6 bases, the J end lost 3 bases, and 2 bases lay between the germline ends. Here the CDR3 reads CASRDTGELFF. DNA for the CDR3: TGTGCCAGCAGAGACACCGGGGAGCTGTTTTTT.

The V call is TRBV30, the J call TRBJ1-1; D not resolved. This CDR3 contains 11 residues. Trimming removed 2 bases from V and 8 bases from J, with 9 bases in between. Germline V gene lookup returns CDR1 GTSNPN and CDR2 SVGIG (reference sequence). The CDR3 sequence is CAWSPDLEAFF. Here the CDR3 DNA reads TGTGCCTGGAGTCCCGACTTGGAAGCTTTCTTT.

This clonotype ranks as medium-sized. The chain combines TRBV7-9 with TRBJ2-5; 12 bases agree with TRBD1. The V segment lost 5 bases and the J segment 4 bases; nucleotides outside the gene matches: 5. This CDR3 is 15 amino acids long. The germline gives CDR1 SEHNR, CDR2 FQNEAQ (reference sequence). CDR3 nucleotide sequence: TGTGCCAGCAGCCTGGGACAGGGGGCAGTAGAGACCCAGTACTTC. Protein sequence: CASSLGQGAVETQYF.

This clonotype was picked up a small number of times. The CDR3 nucleotides are TGTGCCAGCAGCTTCCCTAGCGGGACCCAAGAGACCCAGTACTTC. As protein: CASSFPSGTQETQYF. The chain combines TRBV7-9 with TRBJ2-5; 9 nucleotides match TRBD2. This CDR3 contains 15 residues. Germline CDR1 and CDR2: SEHNR and FQNEAQ (reference sequence). The V and J ends lost 3 bases and 1 base, in that order; junction bases with no gene match: 3.

Many counts were recorded for this clonotype. The chain employs TRBV12-3 or TRBV12-4 and TRBJ1-3; 9 bases match TRBD1. Germline trimming cut 3 bases from V and 0 bases from J; bases unmatched to any gene: 6. The CDR3 is made up of 17 amino acids. This CDR3 reads CASSFATGGPSGNTIYF. The CDR3, as DNA: TGTGCCAGCAGTTTTGCGACAGGGGGGCCCTCTGGAAACACCATATATTTT.

This clonotype was picked up many times. Compared with germline, one end of the junction differs, possibly owing to a read error. This chain connects TRBV6-5 to TRBJ1-4; D is possibly TRBD1 (6 bases). Looked up from germline, CDR1 is MNHEY and CDR2 is SVGAGI. This CDR3 region has 15 residues. CDR3 sequence (DNA): TGTGCCGGCAGGGGCTCAGGGATGGAATCCGAAAAACTGTTTTTT. Its translation is CAGRGSGMESEKLFF.

This clonotype has just a few counts. The CDR3 here is CASSPTLAGARTGELFF. The CDR3 coding sequence is TGTGCCAGCAGCCCTACCCTGGCGGGGGCACGGACCGGGGAGCTGTTTTTT. V gene TRBV11-1 combines with J gene TRBJ2-2, with a weak D call TRBD2 (7 bases). CDR1 is SGHAT and CDR2 is FQDESV in the germline V gene (reference sequence). Between the trimmed V and J ends, which lost 5 bases and 5 bases, there was a span of 21 bases. This CDR3 is 17 amino acids long.

There are many counts of this clonotype. The V and J genes are TRBV4-3 and TRBJ1-2; 8 nucleotides line up with TRBD1. V shed 2 bases and J 4 bases; nucleotides not matched to a gene: 6. CDR3 length: 15 residues. In germline, CDR1 is LGHNA, CDR2 YSLEER. The chain's CDR3 is CASSQRTGYGYGYTF. The CDR3 bases are TGCGCCAGCAGCCAACGGACAGGGTACGGCTATGGCTACACCTTC.

This clonotype was observed a handful of times. At one of its ends the junction is not consistent with the germline gene, which may arise from a read error. The chain links TRBV11-1 to TRBJ2-1; 13 bases are a match to TRBD2. CDR3 length: 18 residues. Germline CDR1 and CDR2: SGHAT and FQDESV (reference sequence). The CDR3 nucleotides read TGTGCCAGCAGCTTATTAGGGACTAGCGGGACTTCCTACAATGAGCAGTCCTTC. Protein product: CASSLLGTSGTSYNEQSF.

The chain uses TRBV27 and TRBJ2-7; the D gene is possibly TRBD2 (5 bases). The V gene's germline CDR1 is MNHEY and CDR2 SMNVEV (reference sequence). With 1 base removed from V and 0 bases from J, the gap between germline ends came to 16 bases. The CDR3 covers 17 residues. CDR3 DNA sequence: TGTGCCAGCAGTTTATTTCATCCCGGGGATTTCTCCTACGAGCAGTACTTC. Translated: CASSLFHPGDFSYEQYF.

The chain joins TRBV5-1 to TRBJ2-7; TRBD1 agrees at 10 bases. The germline CDR1 and CDR2 sequences are SGHRS and YFSETQ. V shed 4 bases, J shed 2 bases, and the junction held 9 bases outside the gene matches. The CDR3 loop spans 16 amino acids. In nucleotides, the CDR3 is TGCGCCAGCAGCCCAGTGAGCGGGACAGGGGCCTACGAGCAGTACTTC. This encodes CASSPVSGTGAYEQYF. The whole variable domain, remainder taken from reference TRBV5-1 and TRBJ2-7, is KAGVTQTPRYLIKTRGQQVTLSCSPISGHRSVSWYQQTPGQGLQFLFEYFSETQRNKGNFPGRFSGRQFSNSRSEMNVSTLELGDSALYLCASSPVSGTGAYEQYFGPGTRLTVT.

The chain uses TRBV11-2 and TRBJ2-2, with TRBD2 matching 14 bases. This CDR3 comprises 19 residues. Losses at the gene ends were 5 bases for V and 4 bases for J; bases not matched to a gene: 12. The germline V gene has CDR1 SGHAT and CDR2 FQNNGV. CDR3 loop: CASSPGPGLAGESTGELFF. The CDR3 DNA reads as TGTGCCAGCAGCCCAGGGCCGGGACTAGCGGGGGAGAGCACCGGGGAGCTGTTTTTT.

This clonotype occurred many times. The chain recombines TRBV15 with TRBJ2-3; 7 nucleotides line up with TRBD1. Germline CDR1 reads LNHNV; CDR2 reads YYDKDF (reference sequence). V shed 1 base, J shed 0 bases, and the junction held 4 bases outside the gene matches. The CDR3 totals 16 residues. The CDR3 region is CATSRGRQGSTDTQYF. CDR3 nucleotides: TGTGCCACCAGCAGAGGACGACAGGGAAGCACAGATACGCAGTATTTT.